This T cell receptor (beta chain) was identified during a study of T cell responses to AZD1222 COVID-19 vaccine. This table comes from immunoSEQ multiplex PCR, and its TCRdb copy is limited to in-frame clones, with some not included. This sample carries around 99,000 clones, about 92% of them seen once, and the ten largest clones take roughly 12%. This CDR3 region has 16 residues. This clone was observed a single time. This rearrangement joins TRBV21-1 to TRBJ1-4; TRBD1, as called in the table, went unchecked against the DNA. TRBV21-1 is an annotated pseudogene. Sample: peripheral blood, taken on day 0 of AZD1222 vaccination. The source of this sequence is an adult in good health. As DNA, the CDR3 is TGTGCCAGCAGCCCCCCGGACAGTGCAACTAATGAAAAACTGTTTTTT. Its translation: CASSPPDSATNEKLFF.